Following are 5 T cell receptor beta chains from one sample sequenced in a study of OX40 agonist ivuxolimab in advanced cancers. Library generation was performed with the immunoSEQ multiplex PCR assay. TCRdb re-hosts the immuneACCESS table, in-frame sequences only. Its copies lack some clones; in the studies checked, an unresolved V gene accounts for under half of them, and the cause for the rest is not known. The sample data list tens of thousands of clones, and around 87% of these were observed just once. The top ten constitute 1.3% of the sample. Sequences were derived from CD4+ or CD8+ T cells sorted from blood, sampled in a trial of the OX40 agonist ivuxolimab. These receptors were collected from an adult with an advanced solid tumor such as melanoma, head and neck, liver or kidney cancer.

The chain recombines TRBV6-4 with TRBJ2-4; D might be TRBD2 (5 bases). The CDR3 is 14 residues long. Per germline, CDR1 MRHNA and CDR2 SNTAGT. The V end lost 8 bases, the J end lost 4 bases, and 15 bases lay between the germline ends. In DNA form, the CDR3 reads TGTGCCAGCCGGAGGTGGGGAACAAAAAACATTCAGTACTTC. Translation gives CASRRWGTKNIQYF.

This clone was found once. V is TRBV5-4 and J is TRBJ2-1; 7 nucleotides line up with TRBD1. Germline V gene lookup returns CDR1 SGHNT and CDR2 YYREEE (reference sequence). The CDR3 runs to 15 residues. The junction had 2 bases not matched to a gene; V was cut back by 0 bases and J by 2 bases. The DNA of the CDR3 is TGTGCCAGCAGCTTGGCCGGGACAGCCTACAATGAGCAGTTCTTC. Protein sequence: CASSLAGTAYNEQFF.

The chain employs TRBV18 and TRBJ2-7; the match to TRBD1 covers 7 bases. Germline-derived CDR1 and CDR2 are KGHSH and LQKENI. This CDR3 region has 15 residues. The junction had 8 bases not matched to a gene; V was cut back by 3 bases and J by 3 bases. DNA of the CDR3: TGTGCCAGCTCACCTAGACAGGGAAGTGGCTACGAGCAGTACTTC. Protein: CASSPRQGSGYEQYF.

The table lists this clone with a few counts. V and J are TRBV6-5 and TRBJ1-2; 10 bases align to TRBD1. The junction had 9 bases not matched to a gene; V was cut back by 3 bases and J by 8 bases. The germline V gene encodes CDR1 MNHEY and CDR2 SVGAGI. The length of the CDR3 is 15 residues. The CDR3 loop reads CASSYSDRGLRGYTF. The CDR3 region has the DNA TGTGCCAGCAGTTATTCTGACAGGGGGCTAAGAGGCTACACCTTC.

The DNA for the CDR3 is TGTGCCTGGAGCCGAGGAACTGTAGAGACCCAGTACTTC. Translated: CAWSRGTVETQYF. This chain links TRBV30 with TRBJ2-5; D is unclear. V was pared by 3 bases and J by 4 bases, with 12 bases between. This CDR3 comprises 13 residues. Germline CDR1 GTSNPN, CDR2 SVGIG (reference sequence).